Presented here are 7 T cell receptor beta chains from one specimen sequenced in a study of blood T cells in healthy people across ages. Next came a second PCR, run for about 7 to 12 cycles, which used a sample-barcoded 5' primer along with a J-beta primer mix. A single record per CDR3 protein comes from TCRdb applying MiXCR to the 5' RACE reads. Of around 1,900,000 distinct CDR3 sequences in the sample, about two fifths were seen once. Sequencing used blood. All receptors derive from a human donor in good health.

The chain joins TRBV4-2 to TRBJ1-5, with D possibly being TRBD1 (6 bases). The CDR3 totals 14 residues. V was clipped by 2 bases and J by 6 bases, with 11 bases between them. Germline lookup yields CDR1 LGHNA and CDR2 YNFKEQ. CDR3 sequence reads: CASSQRRGSQPQHF. The CDR3 bases are TGTGCCAGCAGCCAAAGGAGGGGGTCTCAGCCCCAGCATTTT.

V usage is TRBV20-1 and J usage is TRBJ2-4; D is uncertain. This CDR3 has 13 residues. CDR1 is DFQATT, CDR2 SNEGSKA, per germline (reference sequence). The germline V and J ends were trimmed by 3 bases and 9 bases, with 15 bases remaining between them. The CDR3, as DNA: TGCAGTGCTAGCGCCTCGGCAAGAGGCATTCAGTACTTC. This translates into CSASASARGIQYF.

The chain employs TRBV29-1 and TRBJ2-4, with 8 bases identical to TRBD1. With V trimmed by 7 bases and J by 6 bases, 5 bases remained unmatched. CDR1 is SQVTM and CDR2 is ANQGSEA in the germline V gene. The CDR3 sequence is 12 residues long. The CDR3 nucleotides read TGCAGCGATAAGGACAGGGTAAACATTCAGTACTTC. The encoded protein is CSDKDRVNIQYF. The full variable domain, its missing parts supplied by reference TRBV29-1 and TRBJ2-4, is SAVISQKPSRDICQRGTSLTIQCQVDSQVTMMFWYRQQPGQSLTLIATANQGSEATYESGFVIDKFPISRPNLTFSTLTVSNMSPEDSSIYLCSDKDRVNIQYFGAGTRLSVL.

The J gene is TRBJ2-1, the V gene TRBV7-2; D might be TRBD2 (6 bases). CDR1 and CDR2 (germline): SGHTA, FQGNSA. V lost 7 bases and J lost 15, with 22 bases in between. The CDR3 has 13 residues. The CDR3 DNA is TGTGCCAGCAACCCCCCTGGGGGACTCCTAAGGTTCTTC. This encodes CASNPPGGLLRFF.

This chain uses TRBV7-2 with TRBJ1-2; 9 positions match TRBD1. V dropped 5 bases and J dropped 5; count of bases not matched to a gene: 9. CDR3 length: 15 amino acids. Germline V gene sequence: CDR1 SGHTA, CDR2 FQGNSA. CDR3 coding DNA: TGTGCCAGCAGCCCAATCGCTGGACAGGGGTATGGCTACACCTTC. This codes for CASSPIAGQGYGYTF.

The table lists this clonotype with a count of one. The V gene is TRBV12-1, the J gene TRBJ2-3; TRBD1, as called in the table, went unchecked against the DNA. TRBV12-1 is an annotated pseudogene. The CDR3 is 17 amino acids. The chain's CDR3 is CASSPPGWDTRTDTQYF. The DNA for the CDR3 is TGTGCCAGCAGCCCCCCAGGGTGGGACACTCGCACGGATACGCAGTATTTT.

CDR3 in amino acids: CASSSPAMVGKRYGYTF. CDR3 coding DNA: TGTGCCAGCAGCTCCCCCGCCATGGTGGGCAAACGTTATGGCTACACCTTC. The rearrangement joins TRBV11-2 to TRBJ1-2; D ambiguous. With 4 bases removed from V and 5 bases from J, the gap between germline ends came to 23 bases. There are 17 residues in the CDR3. Germline V gene lookup returns CDR1 SGHAT and CDR2 FQNNGV.